The present TCR beta chain was sequenced within a study of beta chain features in type 1 diabetes. Overall study findings and caveats: Naive, central memory and Treg TCRB repertoires appeared more alike in patients than in healthy donors. VDJ junctions from patients with type 1 diabetes contained fewer insertions and more deletions.

A few counts support this clone. Its target is not known. On average, the one heparinised blood draw given by each donor was approximately 0.12 L. Each of the sorted populations had a purity greater than 98%. The authors reverse transcribed all of the isolated RNA, so sequencing captured expressed TCRB transcripts. Clones were read by immunoSEQ multiplex PCR, and TCRdb kept only the in-frame ones, dropping some. This repertoire shows about 230,000 clones, 7.5% to 10% found once; its top ten account for approximately 0.03%. What was sequenced was naive CD4+ T cells from blood. The clonotype was recovered from a woman between 18 and 29 years old in good health.

The CDR3 bases are TGTGCCAGCAGTTTAAGGGTACAGGGGAGCTCCTACAATGAGCAGTTCTTC. It translates to CASSLRVQGSSYNEQFF. The chain employs TRBV27 and TRBJ2-1, with 7 bases lining up with TRBD1. This CDR3 contains 17 residues. The J segment lost 0 bases and the V segment lost 2 bases, leaving 7 bases of the junction unmatched. Germline CDR1 and CDR2: MNHEY and SMNVEV (reference sequence).